The 23 T cell receptor beta chains given below trace back to one sample, sequenced in a study of T-cell reconstitution after alpha-beta-depleted transplantation in children. A library of TCRbeta sequences, prepared with unique molecular identifiers, was generated. TCRdb itself ran the PCR reads through MiXCR, one entry per CDR3 protein. This table holds about 540,000 distinct CDR3 sequences, around 19% found once. Sequencing was performed on PBMCs from the stem cell graft donor, taken from the stem cell graft. These receptors were collected from a human donor who donated a stem cell graft to a child with acute lymphoblastic leukemia.

This clonotype was observed a few times. V is TRBV29-1 and J is TRBJ2-1; D gene unclear. Germline V gene lookup returns CDR1 SQVTM and CDR2 ANQGSEA. V was trimmed by 1 base and J by 6 bases, leaving 7 bases between them. This CDR3 region has 12 residues. This CDR3 is CSVEVMGNEQFF. The DNA of the CDR3 is TGCAGCGTTGAAGTGATGGGCAATGAGCAGTTCTTC.

This clonotype was picked up a small number of times. The chain carries TRBV10-1 and TRBJ2-2, with D unresolved. V lost 0 bases to trimming and J lost 0 bases, with 2 bases between them. Per the germline V gene, CDR1 is WNHNN and CDR2 is SYGVQD (reference sequence). The CDR3 is 14 amino acids. Written as DNA, the CDR3 is TGCGCCAGCAGTGAGTCGGCGAACACCGGGGAGCTGTTTTTT. This codes for CASSESANTGELFF.

In its sample, this clonotype was seen a few times. The chain links TRBV5-1 to TRBJ1-2, with TRBD1 as a possible D gene (5 bases). V lost 0 bases and J 0 bases, leaving 12 bases between the germline ends. Germline CDR1 is SGHRS and CDR2 is YFSETQ. The length of the CDR3 is 16 residues. CDR3 DNA sequence: TGCGCCAGCAGCTTGGCAGGGACGGCTGCTAACTATGGCTACACCTTC. Protein sequence: CASSLAGTAANYGYTF.

The chain employs TRBV3-1 and TRBJ1-2; D possibly corresponds to TRBD1 (5 bases). Germline loops: CDR1 LGHDT, CDR2 YNNKEL (reference sequence). V was clipped by 11 bases and J by 7 bases, with 32 bases between them. The CDR3 length is 17 residues. CDR3 sequence reads: CASSQGGPGAPGFGYTF. For the CDR3, the DNA is TGTGCCTCCAGCCAAGGCGGCCCCGGGGCCCCTGGATTTGGCTACACCTTC.

This clonotype appeared a few times. The rearrangement links TRBV12-3 or TRBV12-4 to TRBJ1-1, with D unclear. This CDR3 comprises 15 residues. Between the trimmed V and J ends, which lost 0 bases and 6 bases, there was a span of 14 bases. The CDR3 nucleotides are TGTGCCAGCAGTTTAGCGCTAACCGGCCTCGCTGAAGCTTTCTTT. Amino acids: CASSLALTGLAEAFF.

This clonotype appeared a few times. The V gene is TRBV5-4, the J gene TRBJ2-1; no clear D gene. The length of the CDR3 is 12 residues. CDR1 and CDR2 (germline): SGHNT, YYREEE (reference sequence). Trimming cost V 0 bases and J 11 bases, with 9 bases left between them. In DNA, the CDR3 is TGTGCCAGCAGCTTGGAGGGTTACAAGCAGTTCTTC. Translation gives CASSLEGYKQFF.

J is TRBJ2-7 and V is TRBV29-1, with D possibly TRBD2 on 6 matching bases. There are 15 residues in the CDR3. Deletions cut 0 bases from V and 0 bases from J, with 12 bases between. The germline CDR1 and CDR2 sequences are SQVTM and ANQGSEA. The CDR3 protein is CSVEEPTSSSYEQYF. DNA for the CDR3: TGCAGCGTTGAAGAACCCACTAGCAGCTCCTACGAGCAGTACTTC.

This clonotype appeared a few times. The V gene is TRBV7-3, the J gene TRBJ2-3; maybe TRBD2 (5 bases). The ends were cut back, 3 bases at V and 3 bases at J, with 13 bases in the middle. Per germline, CDR1 SGHTA and CDR2 FQGTGA. The CDR3 extends over 15 amino acids. CDR3 region: CASSFLSGGTDTQYF. The CDR3 region has the DNA TGTGCCAGCAGCTTCTTAAGCGGAGGAACAGATACGCAGTATTTT.

This chain joins TRBV4-2 and TRBJ2-7, with D uncertain. CDR3 length: 12 residues. Germline lookup yields CDR1 LGHNA and CDR2 YNFKEQ. V gave up 1 base and J gave up 10 bases, with 11 bases separating them. The CDR3 DNA sequence: TGTGCCAGCAGCCAAGGGTATGGGGAACAGTACTTC. Amino acids: CASSQGYGEQYF.

In its sample, this clonotype was seen many times. The V and J genes are TRBV7-9 and TRBJ2-7; D uncertain. This CDR3 is 11 amino acids long. Germline V gene sequence: CDR1 SEHNR, CDR2 FQNEAQ (reference sequence). Trimming cost V 5 bases and J 7 bases, with 9 bases left between them. CDR3 protein: CASSPGPEQYF. The CDR3 coding sequence is TGTGCCAGCAGCCCGGGCCCAGAGCAGTACTTC.

This clonotype was seen more than once but under ten times. V and J are TRBV5-1 and TRBJ1-2; D is perhaps TRBD1 (6 bases). This CDR3 comprises 13 residues. Trimming stripped 3 bases from V and 4 bases from J, with 10 bases between. Germline V CDR1 and CDR2: SGHRS, YFSETQ. The CDR3 DNA is TGCGCCAGCAGCTCGACAGGCCGCTATGGCTACACCTTC. This sequence encodes CASSSTGRYGYTF.

This clonotype was seen a handful of times. The V gene is TRBV9, the J gene TRBJ1-5, with D possibly being TRBD1 (6 bases). The CDR3 spans 14 residues. Germline V lookup: CDR1 SGDLS, CDR2 YYNGEE. Between the trimmed V and J ends, which lost 0 bases and 6 bases, there was a span of 10 bases. The CDR3 region is CASSVAGEGQPQHF. The CDR3 nucleotides read TGTGCCAGCAGCGTAGCAGGGGAGGGTCAGCCCCAGCATTTT. Full variable domain (missing parts from reference TRBV9 and TRBJ1-5): DSGVTQTPKHLITATGQRVTLRCSPRSGDLSVYWYQQSLDQGLQFLIQYYNGEERAKGNILERFSAQQFPDLHSELNLSSLELGDSALYFCASSVAGEGQPQHFGDGTRLSIL.

The V and J genes are TRBV2 and TRBJ1-1, with D unclear. V lost 1 base to trimming and J lost 2 bases, with 8 bases between them. Germline CDR1 is SNHLY and CDR2 is FYNNEI. This CDR3 is 14 amino acids long. CDR3: CASSEGLLNTEAFF. The CDR3 DNA follows: TGTGCCAGCAGTGAAGGGCTCCTCAACACTGAAGCTTTCTTT.

This clonotype was detected only once. The V call is TRBV10-2, the J call TRBJ1-1; D not certain. The CDR3 runs 13 residues. Trimming took 2 bases from V and 5 from J, leaving 9 bases between them. CDR1 and CDR2 (germline): WSHSY, SAAADI. CDR3 amino acids: CASSETLITEAFF. The CDR3 DNA reads as TGCGCCAGCAGTGAGACCCTTATAACTGAAGCTTTCTTT.

This sequence joins TRBV27 and TRBJ2-7; 7 nucleotides agree with TRBD2. The V gene's germline CDR1 is MNHEY and CDR2 SMNVEV (reference sequence). This CDR3 spans 17 amino acids. After removal of 6 bases from V and 0 bases from J, the junction contained 14 bases not matched to a gene. CDR3 sequence reads: CASSPLPGLADSYEQYF. Written as DNA, the CDR3 is TGTGCCAGCAGCCCCCTCCCGGGGCTAGCGGACTCCTACGAGCAGTACTTC.

This sequence joins TRBV11-2 and TRBJ2-2; D tentatively reads TRBD1 or TRBD2 (5 bases each). Trimming cost V 2 bases and J 2 bases, with 21 bases left between them. CDR1 is SGHAT, CDR2 FQNNGV, per germline. The length of the CDR3 is 19 residues. The CDR3 bases are TGTGCCAGCAGCTTAAACCCGGGACCATTCCATGCAAACACCGGGGAGCTGTTTTTT. Protein: CASSLNPGPFHANTGELFF.

This clonotype was recorded a few times. The chain employs TRBV27 and TRBJ2-7; 9 bases are shared with TRBD1. Germline trimming cut 6 bases from V and 3 bases from J; bases unmatched to any gene: 6. This CDR3 is 14 amino acids long. Per the germline V gene, CDR1 is MNHEY and CDR2 is SMNVEV (reference sequence). The CDR3 nucleotides read TGTGCCAGCAGAACACCGGGACAGGGCTACGAGCAGTACTTC. It translates to CASRTPGQGYEQYF.

In DNA, the CDR3 is TGCGCCAGCAGAGGCGGGAGTGGCCACAATGAGCAGTTCTTC. Its protein is CASRGGSGHNEQFF. This rearrangement joins TRBV10-2 to TRBJ2-1, with 7 bases matching TRBD2. The length of the CDR3 is 14 residues. Trimming removed 6 bases from V and 5 bases from J; junction bases left unmatched: 7. CDR1 and CDR2 (germline): WSHSY, SAAADI.

There are many counts of this clonotype. V usage is TRBV7-8 and J usage is TRBJ2-5; 13 bases match TRBD2. The CDR3 is 15 residues long. V lost 2 bases and J lost 11; bases outside the gene matches: 8. Germline loops: CDR1 SGHVS, CDR2 FQNEAQ. CDR3: CASSLTGGTSGTQYF. The CDR3 DNA follows: TGTGCCAGCAGCTTAACAGGAGGGACTAGCGGGACGCAGTACTTC. The full variable domain, with the rest looked up from reference TRBV7-8 and TRBJ2-5, is GAGVSQSPRYKVAKRGQDVALRCDPISGHVSLFWYQQALGQGPEFLTYFQNEAQLDKSGLPSDRFFAERPEGSVSTLKIQRTQQEDSAVYLCASSLTGGTSGTQYFGPGTRLLVL.

This rearrangement joins TRBV7-6 to TRBJ2-1; 10 bases align to TRBD2. This CDR3 has 17 residues. Germline V gives CDR1 SGHVS, CDR2 FNYEAQ. V shed 1 base and J 8 bases; nucleotides not matched to a gene: 11. The CDR3 sequence is CASSLEAAGGVWDEQFF. The CDR3 DNA reads as TGTGCCAGCAGCTTAGAAGCAGCGGGAGGGGTTTGGGATGAGCAGTTCTTC.

This chain connects TRBV7-2 to TRBJ2-1; D unresolved. The V end was cut by 4 bases, the J end by 2 bases, with 18 bases between. Germline V CDR1 and CDR2: SGHTA, FQGNSA. The CDR3 spans 17 residues. CDR3 sequence reads: CASSSIRQYMTYNEQFF. In DNA form, the CDR3 reads TGTGCCAGCAGCTCAATCCGGCAGTATATGACCTACAATGAGCAGTTCTTC.

This rearrangement joins TRBV7-8 to TRBJ1-5; TRBD1 is a possible D gene (5 bases). This CDR3 contains 15 residues. Germline CDR1 and CDR2: SGHVS and FQNEAQ. Trimming stripped 7 bases from V and 6 bases from J, with 19 bases between. CDR3 in DNA: TGTGCCAGCACCAGCTTGAAGGGGAAACGTCAGCCCCAGCATTTT. As protein: CASTSLKGKRQPQHF.

Only a few counts were recorded for this clonotype. V usage is TRBV4-1 and J usage is TRBJ2-4, with D unclear. The V gene's germline CDR1 is MGHRA and CDR2 YSYEKL. The CDR3 sequence is 13 residues long. Trimming cost V 4 bases and J 9 bases, with 13 bases left between them. This chain's CDR3 is CASSLEPGGIQYF. The CDR3 DNA sequence: TGCGCCAGCAGCCTAGAGCCGGGCGGCATTCAGTACTTC.